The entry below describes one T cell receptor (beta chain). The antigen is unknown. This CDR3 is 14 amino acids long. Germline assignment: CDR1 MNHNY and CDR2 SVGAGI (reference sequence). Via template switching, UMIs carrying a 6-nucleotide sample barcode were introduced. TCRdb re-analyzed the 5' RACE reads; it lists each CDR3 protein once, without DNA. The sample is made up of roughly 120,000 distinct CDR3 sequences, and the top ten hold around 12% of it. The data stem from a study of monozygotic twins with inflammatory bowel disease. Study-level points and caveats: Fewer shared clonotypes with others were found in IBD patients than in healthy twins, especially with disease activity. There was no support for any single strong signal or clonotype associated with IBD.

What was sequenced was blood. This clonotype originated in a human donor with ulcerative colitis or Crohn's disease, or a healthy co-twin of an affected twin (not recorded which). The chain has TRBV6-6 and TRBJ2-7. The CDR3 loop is CASSYGPSQYEQYF.